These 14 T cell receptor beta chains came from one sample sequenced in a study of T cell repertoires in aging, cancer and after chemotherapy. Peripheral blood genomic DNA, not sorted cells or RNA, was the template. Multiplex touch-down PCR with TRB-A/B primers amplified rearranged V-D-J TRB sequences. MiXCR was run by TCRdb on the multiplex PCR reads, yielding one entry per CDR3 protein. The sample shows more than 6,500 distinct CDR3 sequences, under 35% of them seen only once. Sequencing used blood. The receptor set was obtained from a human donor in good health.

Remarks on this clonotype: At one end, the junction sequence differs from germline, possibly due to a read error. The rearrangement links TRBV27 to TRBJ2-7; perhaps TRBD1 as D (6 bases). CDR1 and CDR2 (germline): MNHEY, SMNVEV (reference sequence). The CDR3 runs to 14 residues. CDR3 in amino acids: CASSLTGYNYKQYF. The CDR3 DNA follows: TGTGCCAGCAGTTTAACAGGGTACAACTACAAGCAGTACTTC.

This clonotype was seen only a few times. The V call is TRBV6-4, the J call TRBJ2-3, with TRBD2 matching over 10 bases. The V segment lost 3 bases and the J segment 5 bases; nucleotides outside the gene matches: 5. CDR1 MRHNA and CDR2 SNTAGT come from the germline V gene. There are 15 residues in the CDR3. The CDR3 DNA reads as TGTGCCAGCAGTGAAGGAGCGGGGGGGCGAGATACGCAGTATTTT. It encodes CASSEGAGGRDTQYF.

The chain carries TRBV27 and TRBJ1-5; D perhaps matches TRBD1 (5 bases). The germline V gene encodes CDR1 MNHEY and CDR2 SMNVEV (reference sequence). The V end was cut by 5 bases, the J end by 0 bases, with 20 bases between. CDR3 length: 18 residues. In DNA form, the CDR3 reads TGTGCCAGCAGTCCCAGGGAGGGACGTACCCATAGCAATCAGCCCCAGCATTTT. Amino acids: CASSPREGRTHSNQPQHF.

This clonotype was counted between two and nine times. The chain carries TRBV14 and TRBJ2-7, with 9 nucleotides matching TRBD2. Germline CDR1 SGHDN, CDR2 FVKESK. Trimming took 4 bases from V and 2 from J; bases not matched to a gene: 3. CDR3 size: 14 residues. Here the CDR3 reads CASSLGGGAYEQYF. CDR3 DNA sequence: TGTGCCAGCAGCCTAGGCGGGGGGGCCTACGAGCAGTACTTC. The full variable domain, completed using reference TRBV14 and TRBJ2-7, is EAGVTQFPSHSVIEKGQTVTLRCDPISGHDNLYWYRRVMGKEIKFLLHFVKESKQDESGMPNNRFLAERTGGTYSTLKVQPAELEDSGVYFCASSLGGGAYEQYFGPGTRLTVT.

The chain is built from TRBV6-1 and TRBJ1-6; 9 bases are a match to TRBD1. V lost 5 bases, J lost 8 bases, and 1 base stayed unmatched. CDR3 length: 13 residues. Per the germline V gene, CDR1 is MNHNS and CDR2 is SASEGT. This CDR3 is CASSWTGDSPLHF. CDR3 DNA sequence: TGTGCCAGCAGTTGGACAGGGGATTCACCCCTCCACTTT.

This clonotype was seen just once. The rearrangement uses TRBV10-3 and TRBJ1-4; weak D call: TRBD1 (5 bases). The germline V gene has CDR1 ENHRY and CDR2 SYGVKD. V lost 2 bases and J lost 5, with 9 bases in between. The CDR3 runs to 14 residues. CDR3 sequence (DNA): TGTGCCATCAGTGAGGTCGGGGGGAATGAAAAACTGTTTTTT. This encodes CAISEVGGNEKLFF.

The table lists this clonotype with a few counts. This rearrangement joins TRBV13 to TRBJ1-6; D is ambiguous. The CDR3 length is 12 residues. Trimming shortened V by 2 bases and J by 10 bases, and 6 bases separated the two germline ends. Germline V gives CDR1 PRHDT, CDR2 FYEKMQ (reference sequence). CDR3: CASSLPGSPLHF. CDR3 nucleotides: TGTGCCAGCAGCTTACCAGGATCACCCCTCCACTTT.

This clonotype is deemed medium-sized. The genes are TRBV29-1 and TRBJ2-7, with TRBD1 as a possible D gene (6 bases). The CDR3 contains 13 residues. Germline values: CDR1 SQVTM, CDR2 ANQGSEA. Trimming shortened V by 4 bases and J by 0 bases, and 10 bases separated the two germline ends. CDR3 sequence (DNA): TGCAGCGTTGTTAGGACAGACTCCTACGAGCAGTACTTC. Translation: CSVVRTDSYEQYF.

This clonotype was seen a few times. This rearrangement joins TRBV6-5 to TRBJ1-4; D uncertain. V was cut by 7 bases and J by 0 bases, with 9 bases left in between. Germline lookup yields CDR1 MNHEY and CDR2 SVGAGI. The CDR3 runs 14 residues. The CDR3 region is CASKRGATNEKLFF. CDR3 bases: TGTGCCAGCAAGCGGGGAGCAACTAATGAAAAACTGTTTTTT.

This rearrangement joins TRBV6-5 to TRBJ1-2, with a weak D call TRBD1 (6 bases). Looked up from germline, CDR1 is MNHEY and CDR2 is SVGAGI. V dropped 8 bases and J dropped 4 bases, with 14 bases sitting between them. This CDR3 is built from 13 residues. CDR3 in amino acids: CASRQGTGYGYTF. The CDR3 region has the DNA TGTGCCAGCCGGCAGGGGACTGGCTATGGCTACACCTTC.

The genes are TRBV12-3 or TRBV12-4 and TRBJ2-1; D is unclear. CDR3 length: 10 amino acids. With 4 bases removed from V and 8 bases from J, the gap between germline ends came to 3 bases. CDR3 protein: CASSYHEQFF. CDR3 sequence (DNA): TGTGCCAGCAGTTATCATGAGCAGTTCTTC.

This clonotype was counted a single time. The CDR3 region is CASPIPGGDRSYNEQFF. The CDR3 bases are TGTGCCAGCCCCATACCGGGGGGGGACCGCTCCTACAATGAGCAGTTCTTC. V and J are TRBV27 and TRBJ2-1; 8 nucleotides align to TRBD2. V was pared by 8 bases and J by 0 bases, with 12 bases of the junction left unmatched. Germline V gene sequence: CDR1 MNHEY, CDR2 SMNVEV (reference sequence). The CDR3 length is 17 residues.

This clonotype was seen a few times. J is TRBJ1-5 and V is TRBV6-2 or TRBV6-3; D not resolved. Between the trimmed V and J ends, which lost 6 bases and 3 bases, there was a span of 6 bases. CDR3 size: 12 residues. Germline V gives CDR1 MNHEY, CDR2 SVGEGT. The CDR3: CASRSVNQPQHF. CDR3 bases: TGTGCCAGCAGGTCAGTCAATCAGCCCCAGCATTTT.

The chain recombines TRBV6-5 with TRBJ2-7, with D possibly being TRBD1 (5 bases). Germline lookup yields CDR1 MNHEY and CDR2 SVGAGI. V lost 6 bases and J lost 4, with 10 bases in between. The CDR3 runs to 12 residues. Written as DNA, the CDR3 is TGTGCCAGCAGGCCAGACAGATACGAGCAGTACTTC. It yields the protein CASRPDRYEQYF.